This T cell receptor beta chain was identified in a study of T cell repertoires in cytomegalovirus infection. Study-level information: Used in the study were CMV epitopes, some recently identified and HLA-C-restricted, others well-studied and HLA-B-restricted.

Regarding the study as a whole: Clonotype analysis showed dominance of the ex vivo response by HLA-C-restricted CMV-specific TCR beta clonotypes.

This CDR3 is built from 15 residues. Trimming pared 4 bases from V and 4 bases from J, leaving 17 bases between. Germline loops: CDR1 LNHNV, CDR2 YYDKDF (reference sequence). Concerning this clonotype itself: Its antigen is unidentified.

TCRdb independently ran MiXCR on the reads; one entry per CDR3 protein. The top ten hold 18% of the sample, which has approximately 730,000 distinct CDR3 sequences, roughly 30% seen once. The sequences come from cultured PBMCs, collected from culture after CMV antigen stimulation. The TCR originated in a human donor in good health (CMV status not recorded). Some clones in this sample may be carry-over from other donors' samples. The chain combines TRBV15 with TRBJ2-7, with D perhaps TRBD2 (5 bases). Written as DNA, the CDR3 is TGTGCCACCAGCACAAGGACTCCGTCGGGGTACGAGCAGTACTTC. As protein: CATSTRTPSGYEQYF. The full variable domain, rest sourced from reference TRBV15 and TRBJ2-7, is DAMVIQNPRYQVTQFGKPVTLSCSQTLNHNVMYWYQQKSSQAPKLLFHYYDKDFNNEADTPDNFQSRRPNTSFCFLDIRSPGLGDTAMYLCATSTRTPSGYEQYFGPGTRLTVT.